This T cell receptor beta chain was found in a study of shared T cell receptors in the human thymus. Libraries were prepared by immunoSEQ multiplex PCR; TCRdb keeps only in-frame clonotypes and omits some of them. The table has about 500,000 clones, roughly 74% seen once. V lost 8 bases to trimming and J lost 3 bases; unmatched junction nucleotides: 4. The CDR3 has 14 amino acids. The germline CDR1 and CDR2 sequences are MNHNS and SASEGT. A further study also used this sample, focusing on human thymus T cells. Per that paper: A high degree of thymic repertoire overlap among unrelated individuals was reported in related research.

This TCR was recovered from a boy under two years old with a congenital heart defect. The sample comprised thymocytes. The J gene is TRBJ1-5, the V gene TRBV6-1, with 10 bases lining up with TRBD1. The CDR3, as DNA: TGTGCCAGCGGCGGGACAGGGGACAATCAGCCCCAGCATTTT. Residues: CASGGTGDNQPQHF.